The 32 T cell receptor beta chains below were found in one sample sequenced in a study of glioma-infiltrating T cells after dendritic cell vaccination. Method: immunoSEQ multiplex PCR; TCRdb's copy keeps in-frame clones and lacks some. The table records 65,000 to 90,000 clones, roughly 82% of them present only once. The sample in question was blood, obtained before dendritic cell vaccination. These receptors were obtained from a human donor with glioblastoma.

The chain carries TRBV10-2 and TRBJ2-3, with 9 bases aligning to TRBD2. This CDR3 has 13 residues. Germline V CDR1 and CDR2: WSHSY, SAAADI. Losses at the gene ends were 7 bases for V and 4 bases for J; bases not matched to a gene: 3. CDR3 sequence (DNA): TGCGCCAGCAATAGCGGGAGTGCAGATACGCAGTATTTT. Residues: CASNSGSADTQYF.

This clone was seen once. CDR3 nucleotide sequence: TGTGCCAGCAGTGAACAGGGCAGTACAGATACGCAGTATTTT. Its protein is CASSEQGSTDTQYF. The chain joins TRBV6-4 to TRBJ2-3; a weak D match, TRBD1 (6 bases). From germline, CDR1 is MRHNA and CDR2 SNTAGT. The CDR3 sequence is 14 residues long. V gave up 3 bases and J gave up 3 bases, with 10 bases separating them.

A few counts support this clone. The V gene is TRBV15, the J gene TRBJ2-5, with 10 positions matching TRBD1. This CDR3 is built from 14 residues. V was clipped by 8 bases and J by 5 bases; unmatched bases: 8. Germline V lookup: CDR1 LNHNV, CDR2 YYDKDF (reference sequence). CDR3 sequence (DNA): TGTGCCACCTCAAGGGACAGGGGCTGGGAGACCCAGTACTTC. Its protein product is CATSRDRGWETQYF.

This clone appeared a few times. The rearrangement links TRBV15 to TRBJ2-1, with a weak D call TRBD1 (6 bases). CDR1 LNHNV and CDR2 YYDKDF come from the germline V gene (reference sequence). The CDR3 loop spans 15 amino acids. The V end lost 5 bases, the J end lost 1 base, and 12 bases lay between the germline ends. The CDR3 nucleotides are TGTGCCACCAGCTTAGACAGGAATTCCTACAATGAGCAGTTCTTC. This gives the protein CATSLDRNSYNEQFF.

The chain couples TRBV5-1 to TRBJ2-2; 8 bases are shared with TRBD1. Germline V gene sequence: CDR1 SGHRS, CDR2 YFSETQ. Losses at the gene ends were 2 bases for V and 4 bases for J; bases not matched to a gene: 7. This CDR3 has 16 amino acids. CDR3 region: CASSLATGVTTGELFF. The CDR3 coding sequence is TGCGCCAGCAGCTTAGCGACAGGGGTTACCACCGGGGAGCTGTTTTTT. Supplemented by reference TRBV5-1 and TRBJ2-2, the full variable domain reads KAGVTQTPRYLIKTRGQQVTLSCSPISGHRSVSWYQQTPGQGLQFLFEYFSETQRNKGNFPGRFSGRQFSNSRSEMNVSTLELGDSALYLCASSLATGVTTGELFFGEGSRLTVL.

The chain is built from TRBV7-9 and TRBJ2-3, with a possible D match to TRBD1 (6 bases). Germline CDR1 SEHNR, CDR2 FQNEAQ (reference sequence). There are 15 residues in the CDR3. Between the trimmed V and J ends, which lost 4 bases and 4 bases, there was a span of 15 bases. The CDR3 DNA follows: TGTGCCAGCAGCTCCGGCGCAGGGGTCGCAGATACGCAGTATTTT. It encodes CASSSGAGVADTQYF. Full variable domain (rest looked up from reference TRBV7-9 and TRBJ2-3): DTGVSQNPRHKITKRGQNVTFRCDPISEHNRLYWYRQTLGQGPEFLTYFQNEAQLEKSRLLSDRFSAERPKGSFSTLEIQRTEQGDSAMYLCASSSGAGVADTQYFGPGTRLTVL.

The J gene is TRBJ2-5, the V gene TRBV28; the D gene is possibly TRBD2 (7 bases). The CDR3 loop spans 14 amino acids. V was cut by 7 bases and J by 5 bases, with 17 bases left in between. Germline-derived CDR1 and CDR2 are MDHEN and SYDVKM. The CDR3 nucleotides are TGTGCCAGCACGAGGGGAGGGGGGTCGGAGACCCAGTACTTC. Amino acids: CASTRGGGSETQYF.

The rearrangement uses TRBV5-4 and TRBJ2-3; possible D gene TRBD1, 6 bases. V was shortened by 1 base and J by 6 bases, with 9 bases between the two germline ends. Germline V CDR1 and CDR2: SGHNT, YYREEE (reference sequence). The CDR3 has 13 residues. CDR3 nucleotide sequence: TGTGCCAGCAGCTTGTTGGGGGCGGATACGCAGTATTTT. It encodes CASSLLGADTQYF.

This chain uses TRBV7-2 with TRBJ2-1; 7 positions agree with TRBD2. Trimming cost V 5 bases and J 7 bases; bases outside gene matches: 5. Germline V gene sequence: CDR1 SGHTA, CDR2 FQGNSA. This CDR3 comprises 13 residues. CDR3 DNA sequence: TGTGCCAGCAGCCTCGGAGCGGGGAATGAGCAGTTCTTC. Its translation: CASSLGAGNEQFF.

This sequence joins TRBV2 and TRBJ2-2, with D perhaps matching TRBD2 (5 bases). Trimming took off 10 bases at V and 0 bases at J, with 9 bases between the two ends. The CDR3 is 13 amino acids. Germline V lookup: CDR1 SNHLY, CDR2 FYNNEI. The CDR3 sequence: CATDSSNTGELFF. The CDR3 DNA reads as TGTGCCACGGACTCATCGAACACCGGGGAGCTGTTTTTT.

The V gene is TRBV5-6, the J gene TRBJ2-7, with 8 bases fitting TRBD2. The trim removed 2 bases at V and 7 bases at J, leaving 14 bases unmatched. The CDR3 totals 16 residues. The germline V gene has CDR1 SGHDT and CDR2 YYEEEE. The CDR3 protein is CASSFWGAGESGEQYV. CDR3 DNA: TGTGCCAGCAGCTTTTGGGGAGCGGGAGAATCGGGAGAGCAGTACGTC.

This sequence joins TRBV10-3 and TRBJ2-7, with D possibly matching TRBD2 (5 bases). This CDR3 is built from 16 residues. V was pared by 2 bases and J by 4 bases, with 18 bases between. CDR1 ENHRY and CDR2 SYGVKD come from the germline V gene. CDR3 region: CAISEDEGLLGYEQYV. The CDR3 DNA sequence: TGTGCCATCAGTGAGGATGAGGGTCTGCTAGGGTACGAGCAGTACGTC.

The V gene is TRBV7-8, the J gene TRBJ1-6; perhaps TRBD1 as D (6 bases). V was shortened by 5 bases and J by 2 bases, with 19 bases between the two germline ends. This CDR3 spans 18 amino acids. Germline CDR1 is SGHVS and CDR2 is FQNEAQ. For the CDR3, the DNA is TGTGCCAGCAGCACCCGGGGGCGGGGGAGTGCCTATAATTCACCCCTCCACTTT. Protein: CASSTRGRGSAYNSPLHF.

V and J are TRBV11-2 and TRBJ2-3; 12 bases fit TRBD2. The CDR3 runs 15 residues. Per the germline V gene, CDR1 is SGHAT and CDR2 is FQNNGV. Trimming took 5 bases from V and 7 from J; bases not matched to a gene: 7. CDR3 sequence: CASSAQGTSGHTQYF. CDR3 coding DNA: TGTGCCAGCAGCGCACAAGGGACTAGCGGGCATACGCAGTATTTT.

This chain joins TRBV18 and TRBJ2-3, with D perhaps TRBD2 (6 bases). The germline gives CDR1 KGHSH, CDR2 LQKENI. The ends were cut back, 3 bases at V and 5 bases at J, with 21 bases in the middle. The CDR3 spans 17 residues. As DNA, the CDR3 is TGTGCCAGCTCACCGGGCAGGTCTGGGACTCACAAAGATACGCAGTATTTT. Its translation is CASSPGRSGTHKDTQYF. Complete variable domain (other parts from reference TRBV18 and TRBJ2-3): NAGVMQNPRHLVRRRGQEARLRCSPMKGHSHVYWYRQLPEEGLKFMVYLQKENIIDESGMPKERFSAEFPKEGPSILRIQQVVRGDSAAYFCASSPGRSGTHKDTQYFGPGTRLTVL.

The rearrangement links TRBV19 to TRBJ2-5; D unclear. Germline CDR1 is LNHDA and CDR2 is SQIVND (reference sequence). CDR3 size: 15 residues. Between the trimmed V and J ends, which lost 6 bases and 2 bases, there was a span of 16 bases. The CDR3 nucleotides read TGTGCCAGTAGAACCACCGACACCCTTCAAGAGACCCAGTACTTC. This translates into CASRTTDTLQETQYF.

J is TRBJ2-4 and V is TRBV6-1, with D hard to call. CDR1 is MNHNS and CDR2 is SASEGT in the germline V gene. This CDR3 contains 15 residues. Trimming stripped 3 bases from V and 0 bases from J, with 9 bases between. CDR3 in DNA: TGTGCCAGCAGTGACAATAGTAGAGCCAAAAACATTCAGTACTTC. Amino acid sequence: CASSDNSRAKNIQYF.

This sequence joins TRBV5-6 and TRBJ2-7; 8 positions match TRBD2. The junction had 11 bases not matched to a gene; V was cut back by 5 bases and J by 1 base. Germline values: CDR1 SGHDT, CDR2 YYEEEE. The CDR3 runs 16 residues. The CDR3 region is CASRTRRLAGSYEQYV. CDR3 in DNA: TGTGCCAGCAGAACTCGGCGGCTAGCGGGTTCCTACGAGCAGTACGTC.

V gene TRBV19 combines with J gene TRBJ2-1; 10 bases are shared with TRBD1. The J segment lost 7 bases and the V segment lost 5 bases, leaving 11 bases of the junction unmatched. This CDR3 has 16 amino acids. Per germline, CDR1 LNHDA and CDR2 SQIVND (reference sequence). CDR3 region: CASSLWTGTGENEQFF. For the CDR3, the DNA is TGTGCCAGTAGTCTTTGGACTGGGACAGGGGAAAATGAGCAGTTCTTC.

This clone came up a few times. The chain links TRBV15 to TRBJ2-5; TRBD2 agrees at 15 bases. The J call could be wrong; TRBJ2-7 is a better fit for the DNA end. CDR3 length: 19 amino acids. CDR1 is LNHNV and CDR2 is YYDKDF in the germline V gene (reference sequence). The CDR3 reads CATSRLGLAGGFSSYEQYF. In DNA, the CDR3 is TGTGCCACCAGCAGGTTGGGACTAGCGGGGGGATTCAGCTCCTACGAGCAGTACTTC.

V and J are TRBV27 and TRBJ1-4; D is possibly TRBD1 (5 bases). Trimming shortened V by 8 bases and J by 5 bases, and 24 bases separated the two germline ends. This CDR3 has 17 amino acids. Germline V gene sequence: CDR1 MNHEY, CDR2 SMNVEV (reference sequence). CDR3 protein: CASDFPPAGVPNEKLFF. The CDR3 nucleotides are TGTGCCAGCGACTTCCCTCCGGCGGGGGTCCCCAATGAAAAACTGTTTTTT.

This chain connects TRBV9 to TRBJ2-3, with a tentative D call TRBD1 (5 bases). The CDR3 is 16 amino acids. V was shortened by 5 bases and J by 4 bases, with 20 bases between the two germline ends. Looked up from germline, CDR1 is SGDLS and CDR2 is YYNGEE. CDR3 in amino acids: CASSSGAQLWADTQYF. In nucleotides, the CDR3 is TGTGCCAGCAGTAGTGGGGCACAGTTGTGGGCAGATACGCAGTATTTT.

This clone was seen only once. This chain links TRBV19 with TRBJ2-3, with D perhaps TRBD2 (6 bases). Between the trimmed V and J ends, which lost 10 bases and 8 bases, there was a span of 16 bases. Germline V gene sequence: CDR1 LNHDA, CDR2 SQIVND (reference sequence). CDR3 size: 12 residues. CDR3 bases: TGTGCCATCGCGAAGGTCGGGGGTACGCAGTATTTT. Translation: CAIAKVGGTQYF.

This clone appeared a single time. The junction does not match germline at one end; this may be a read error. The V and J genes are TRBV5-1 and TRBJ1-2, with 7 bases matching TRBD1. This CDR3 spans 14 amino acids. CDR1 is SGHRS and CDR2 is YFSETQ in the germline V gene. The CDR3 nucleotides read TGTGCCAGCAGGGGACAGTTCGCTAACTATGGCTACACCTTC. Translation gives CASRGQFANYGYTF.

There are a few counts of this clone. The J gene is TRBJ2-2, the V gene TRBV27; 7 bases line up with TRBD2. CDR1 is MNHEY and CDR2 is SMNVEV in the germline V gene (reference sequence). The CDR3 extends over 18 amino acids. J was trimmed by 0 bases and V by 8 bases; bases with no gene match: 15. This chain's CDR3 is CASGRRWLADPNTGELFF. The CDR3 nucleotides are TGTGCCAGCGGGCGGCGGTGGCTAGCGGACCCGAACACCGGGGAGCTGTTTTTT.

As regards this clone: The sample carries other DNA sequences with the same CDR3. DNA for the CDR3: TGTGCCAGCAGCCCAGACAGGGGGTCTACTGAAGCTTTCTTT. Its protein product is CASSPDRGSTEAFF. This sequence joins TRBV7-2 and TRBJ1-1; 9 nucleotides match TRBD1. Germline lookup yields CDR1 SGHTA and CDR2 FQGNSA. CDR3 size: 14 residues. J lost 5 bases, V lost 5 bases, and 6 bases had no gene match.

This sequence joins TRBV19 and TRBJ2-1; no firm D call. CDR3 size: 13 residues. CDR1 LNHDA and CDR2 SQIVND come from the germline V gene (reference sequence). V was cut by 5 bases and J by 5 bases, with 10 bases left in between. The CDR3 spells CASSPRLDNEQFF. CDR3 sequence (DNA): TGTGCCAGTAGTCCCCGACTTGACAATGAGCAGTTCTTC. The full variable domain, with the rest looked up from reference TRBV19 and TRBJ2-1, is DGGITQSPKYLFRKEGQNVTLSCEQNLNHDAMYWYRQDPGQGLRLIYYSQIVNDFQKGDIAEGYSVSREKKESFPLTVTSAQKNPTAFYLCASSPRLDNEQFFGPGTRLTVL.

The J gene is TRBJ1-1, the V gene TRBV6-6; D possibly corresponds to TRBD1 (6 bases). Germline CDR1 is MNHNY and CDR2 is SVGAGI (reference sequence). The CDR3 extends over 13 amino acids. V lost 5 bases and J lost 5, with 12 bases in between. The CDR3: CASSDKRGTEAFF. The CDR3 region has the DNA TGTGCCAGCAGTGACAAAAGGGGGACTGAAGCTTTCTTT.

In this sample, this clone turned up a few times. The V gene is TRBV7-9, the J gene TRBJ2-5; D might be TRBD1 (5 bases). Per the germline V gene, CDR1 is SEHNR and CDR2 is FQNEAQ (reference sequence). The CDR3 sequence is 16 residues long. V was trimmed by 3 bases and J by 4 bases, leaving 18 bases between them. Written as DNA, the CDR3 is TGTGCCAGCAGCTTTCCTCCGACAGTCGTGGGAGAGACCCAGTACTTC. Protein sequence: CASSFPPTVVGETQYF.

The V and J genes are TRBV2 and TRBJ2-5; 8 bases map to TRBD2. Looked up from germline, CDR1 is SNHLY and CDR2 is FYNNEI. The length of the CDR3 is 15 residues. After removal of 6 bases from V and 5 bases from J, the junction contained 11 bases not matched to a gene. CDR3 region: CASSLAGIFGETQYF. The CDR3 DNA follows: TGTGCCAGCAGCTTAGCGGGGATCTTCGGGGAGACCCAGTACTTC.

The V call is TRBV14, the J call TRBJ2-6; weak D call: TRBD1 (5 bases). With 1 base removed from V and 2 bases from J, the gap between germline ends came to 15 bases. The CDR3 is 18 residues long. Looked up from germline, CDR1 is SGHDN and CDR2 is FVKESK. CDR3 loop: CASSQGSFTGPGANVLTF. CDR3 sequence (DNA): TGTGCCAGCAGCCAAGGTAGTTTCACAGGTCCTGGGGCCAACGTCCTGACTTTC.

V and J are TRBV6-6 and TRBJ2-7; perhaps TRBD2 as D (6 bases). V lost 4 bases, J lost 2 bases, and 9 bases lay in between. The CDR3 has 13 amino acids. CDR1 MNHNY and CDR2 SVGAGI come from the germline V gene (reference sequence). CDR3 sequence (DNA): TGTGCCAGCAGTTTTAGCGGACCCTACGAGCAGTACGTC. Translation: CASSFSGPYEQYV.